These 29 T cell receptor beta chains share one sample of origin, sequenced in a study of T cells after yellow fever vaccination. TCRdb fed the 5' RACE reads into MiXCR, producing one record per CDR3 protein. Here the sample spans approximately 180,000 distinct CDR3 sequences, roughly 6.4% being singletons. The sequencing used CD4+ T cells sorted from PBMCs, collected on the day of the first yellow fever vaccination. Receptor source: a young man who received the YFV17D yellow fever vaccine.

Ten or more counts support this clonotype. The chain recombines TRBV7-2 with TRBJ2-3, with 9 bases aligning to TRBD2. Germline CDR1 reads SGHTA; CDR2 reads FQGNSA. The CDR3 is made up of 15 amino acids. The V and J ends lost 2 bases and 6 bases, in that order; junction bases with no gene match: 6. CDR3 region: CASSLSSGDADTQYF. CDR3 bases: TGTGCCAGCAGCTTATCTAGCGGGGACGCCGATACGCAGTATTTT. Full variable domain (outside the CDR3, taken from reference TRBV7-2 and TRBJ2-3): GAGVSQSPSNKVTEKGKDVELRCDPISGHTALYWYRQSLGQGLEFLIYFQGNSAPDKSGLPSDRFSAERTGGSVSTLTIQRTQQEDSAVYLCASSLSSGDADTQYFGPGTRLTVL.

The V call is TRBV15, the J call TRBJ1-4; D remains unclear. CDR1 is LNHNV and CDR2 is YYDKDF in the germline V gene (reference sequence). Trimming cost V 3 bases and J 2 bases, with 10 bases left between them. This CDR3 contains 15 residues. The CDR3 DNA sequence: TGTGCCACCAGCAGGGTAGTCACTACTAATGAAAAACTGTTTTTT. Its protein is CATSRVVTTNEKLFF.

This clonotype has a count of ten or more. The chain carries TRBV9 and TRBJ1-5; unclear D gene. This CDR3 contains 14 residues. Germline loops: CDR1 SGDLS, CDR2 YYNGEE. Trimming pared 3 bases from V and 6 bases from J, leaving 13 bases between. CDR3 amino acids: CASSARGVSQPQHF. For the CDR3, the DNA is TGTGCCAGCAGCGCCCGTGGTGTGAGTCAGCCCCAGCATTTT.

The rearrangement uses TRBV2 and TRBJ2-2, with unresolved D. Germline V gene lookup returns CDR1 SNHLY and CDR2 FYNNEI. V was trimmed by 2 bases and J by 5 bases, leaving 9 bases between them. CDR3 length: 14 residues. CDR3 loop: CASSESGNTGELFF. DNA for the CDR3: TGTGCCAGCAGTGAATCTGGGAATACCGGGGAGCTGTTTTTT.

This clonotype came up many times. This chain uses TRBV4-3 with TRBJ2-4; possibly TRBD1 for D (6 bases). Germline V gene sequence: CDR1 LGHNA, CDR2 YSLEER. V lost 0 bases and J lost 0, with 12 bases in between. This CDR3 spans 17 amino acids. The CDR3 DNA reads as TGCGCCAGCAGCCAAGATCGGGACACGGAAGCCAAAAACATTCAGTACTTC. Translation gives CASSQDRDTEAKNIQYF.

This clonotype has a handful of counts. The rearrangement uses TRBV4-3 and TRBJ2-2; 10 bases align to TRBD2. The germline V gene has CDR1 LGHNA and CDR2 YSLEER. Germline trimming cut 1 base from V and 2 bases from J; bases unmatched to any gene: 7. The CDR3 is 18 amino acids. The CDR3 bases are TGCGCCAGCAGCCAAGGACTGCTAGCGGGGGCAAACACCGGGGAGCTGTTTTTT. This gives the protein CASSQGLLAGANTGELFF.

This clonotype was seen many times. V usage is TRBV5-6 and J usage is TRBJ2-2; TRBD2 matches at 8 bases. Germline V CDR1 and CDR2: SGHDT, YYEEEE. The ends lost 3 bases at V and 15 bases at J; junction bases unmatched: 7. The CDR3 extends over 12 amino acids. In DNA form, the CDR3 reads TGTGCCAGCAGCTCGGGGGGGACATCGGTGTTTTTT. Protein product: CASSSGGTSVFF.

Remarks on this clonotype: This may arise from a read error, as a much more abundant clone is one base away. The CDR3 loop reads CASSLYGGQGTQYF. The CDR3 DNA is TGCGCCAGCAGCTTGTACGGCGGGCAAGGGACCCAGTACTTC. The chain recombines TRBV5-1 with TRBJ2-5, with a weak D call TRBD2 (5 bases). The CDR3 is 14 residues long. The germline gives CDR1 SGHRS, CDR2 YFSETQ.

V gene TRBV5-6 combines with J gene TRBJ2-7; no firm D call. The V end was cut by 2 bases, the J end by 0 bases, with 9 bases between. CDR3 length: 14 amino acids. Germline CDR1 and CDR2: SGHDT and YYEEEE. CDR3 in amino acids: CASSLAPTSYEQYV. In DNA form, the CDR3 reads TGTGCCAGCAGCTTAGCGCCGACCTCCTACGAGCAGTACGTC.

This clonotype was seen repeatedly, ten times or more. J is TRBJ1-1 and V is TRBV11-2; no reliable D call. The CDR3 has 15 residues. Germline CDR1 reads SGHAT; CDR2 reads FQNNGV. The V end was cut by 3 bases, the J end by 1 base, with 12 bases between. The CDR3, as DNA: TGTGCCAGCAGCTTTGTGGAAAAAAAGAACACTGAAGCTTTCTTT. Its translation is CASSFVEKKNTEAFF.

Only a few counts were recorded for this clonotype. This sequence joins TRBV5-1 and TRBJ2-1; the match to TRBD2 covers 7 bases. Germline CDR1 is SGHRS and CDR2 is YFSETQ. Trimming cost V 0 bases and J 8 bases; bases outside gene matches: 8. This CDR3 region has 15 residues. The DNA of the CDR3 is TGCGCCAGCAGCTTGGCCGAGCGGGGTTTCGATGAGCAGTTCTTC. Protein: CASSLAERGFDEQFF.

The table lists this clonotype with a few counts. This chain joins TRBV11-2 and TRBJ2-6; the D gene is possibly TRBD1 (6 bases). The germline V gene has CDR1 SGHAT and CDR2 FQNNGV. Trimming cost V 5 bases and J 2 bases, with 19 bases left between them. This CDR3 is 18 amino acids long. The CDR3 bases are TGTGCCAGCAGCAGAGGCACAGGGTGGTCTGCTGGGGCCAACGTCCTGACTTTC. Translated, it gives CASSRGTGWSAGANVLTF.

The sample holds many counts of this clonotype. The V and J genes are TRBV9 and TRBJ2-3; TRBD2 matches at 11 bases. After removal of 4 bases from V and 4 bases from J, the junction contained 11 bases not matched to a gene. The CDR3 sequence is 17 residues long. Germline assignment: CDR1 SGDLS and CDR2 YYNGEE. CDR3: CASSHTSTSGVADTQYF. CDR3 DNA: TGTGCCAGCAGCCATACATCGACTAGCGGGGTGGCAGATACGCAGTATTTT.

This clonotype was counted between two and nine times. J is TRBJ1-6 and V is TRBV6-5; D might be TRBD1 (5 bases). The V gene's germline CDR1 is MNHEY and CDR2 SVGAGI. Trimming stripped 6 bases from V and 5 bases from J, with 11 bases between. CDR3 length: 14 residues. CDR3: CASSVDRDNSPLHF. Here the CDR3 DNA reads TGTGCCAGCAGCGTCGACAGAGATAATTCACCCCTCCACTTT.

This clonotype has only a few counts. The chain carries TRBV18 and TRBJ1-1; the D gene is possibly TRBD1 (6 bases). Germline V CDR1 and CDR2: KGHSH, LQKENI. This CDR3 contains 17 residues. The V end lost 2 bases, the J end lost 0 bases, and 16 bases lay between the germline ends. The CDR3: CASSPNQGWDMNTEAFF. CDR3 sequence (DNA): TGTGCCAGCTCACCAAACCAGGGGTGGGACATGAACACTGAAGCTTTCTTT. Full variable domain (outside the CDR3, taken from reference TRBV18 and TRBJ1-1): NAGVMQNPRHLVRRRGQEARLRCSPMKGHSHVYWYRQLPEEGLKFMVYLQKENIIDESGMPKERFSAEFPKEGPSILRIQQVVRGDSAAYFCASSPNQGWDMNTEAFFGQGTRLTVV.

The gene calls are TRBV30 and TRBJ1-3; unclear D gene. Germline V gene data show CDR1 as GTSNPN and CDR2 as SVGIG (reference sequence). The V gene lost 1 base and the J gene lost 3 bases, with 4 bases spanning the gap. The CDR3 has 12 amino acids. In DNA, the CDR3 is TGTGCCTGGAGTGGAGGTGGAAACACCATATATTTT. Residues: CAWSGGGNTIYF.

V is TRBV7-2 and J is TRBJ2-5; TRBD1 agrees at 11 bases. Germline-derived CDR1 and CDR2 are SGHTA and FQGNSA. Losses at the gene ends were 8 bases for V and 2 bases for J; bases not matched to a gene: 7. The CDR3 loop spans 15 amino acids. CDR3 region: CASRRDRGFQETQYF. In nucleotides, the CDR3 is TGTGCCAGCCGCAGGGACAGGGGGTTTCAAGAGACCCAGTACTTC.

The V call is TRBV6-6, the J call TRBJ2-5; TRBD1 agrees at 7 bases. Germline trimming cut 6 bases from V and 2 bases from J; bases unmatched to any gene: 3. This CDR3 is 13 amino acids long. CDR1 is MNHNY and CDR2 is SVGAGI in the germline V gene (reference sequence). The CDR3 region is CASRTGDQETQYF. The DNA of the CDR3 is TGTGCCAGCAGAACAGGGGATCAAGAGACCCAGTACTTC.

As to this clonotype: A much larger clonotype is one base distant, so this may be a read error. In DNA form, the CDR3 reads TGTGCCAGCAGCCCCCGGGTCAATGAGCAGTTCTTC. It translates to CASSPRVNEQFF. The chain recombines TRBV7-6 with TRBJ2-1; no clear D. CDR1 is SGHVS and CDR2 is FNYEAQ in the germline V gene. The V end was cut by 5 bases, the J end by 6 bases, with 8 bases between. CDR3 length equals 12 residues.

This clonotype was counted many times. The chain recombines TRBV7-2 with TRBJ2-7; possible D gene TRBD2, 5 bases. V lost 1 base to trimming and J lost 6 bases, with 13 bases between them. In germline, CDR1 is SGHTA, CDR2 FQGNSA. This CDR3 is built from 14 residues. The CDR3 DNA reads TGTGCCAGCAGCTTAGGCCCGGGGTCGCGCGAGCAGTACGTC. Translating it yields CASSLGPGSREQYV.

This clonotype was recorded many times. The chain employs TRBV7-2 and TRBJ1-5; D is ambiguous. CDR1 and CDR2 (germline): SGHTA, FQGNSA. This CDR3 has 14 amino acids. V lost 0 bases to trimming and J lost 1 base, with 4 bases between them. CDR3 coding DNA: TGTGCCAGCAGCTTAGCCCCCAGCAATCAGCCCCAGCATTTT. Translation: CASSLAPSNQPQHF.

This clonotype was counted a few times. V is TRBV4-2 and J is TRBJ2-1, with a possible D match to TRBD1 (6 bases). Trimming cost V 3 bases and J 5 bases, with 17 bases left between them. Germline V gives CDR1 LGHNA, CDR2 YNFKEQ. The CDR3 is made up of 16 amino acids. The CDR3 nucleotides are TGTGCCAGCAGCCACGAGCCCCGGGACAACAACAATGAGCAGTTCTTC. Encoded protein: CASSHEPRDNNNEQFF.

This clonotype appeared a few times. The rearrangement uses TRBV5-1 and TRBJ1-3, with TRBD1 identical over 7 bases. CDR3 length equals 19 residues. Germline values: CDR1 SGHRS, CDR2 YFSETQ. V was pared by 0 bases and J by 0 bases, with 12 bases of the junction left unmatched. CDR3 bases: TGCGCCAGCAGCTTGGCCGGTGTCGGGGACAGCACCTCTGGAAACACCATATATTTT. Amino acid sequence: CASSLAGVGDSTSGNTIYF.

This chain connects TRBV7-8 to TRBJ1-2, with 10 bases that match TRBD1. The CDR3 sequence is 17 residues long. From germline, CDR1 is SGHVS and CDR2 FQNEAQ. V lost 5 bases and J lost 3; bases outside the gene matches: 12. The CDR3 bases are TGTGCCAGCAGCCCCCGGACAGGGGGACCCGCCCACTATGGCTACACCTTC. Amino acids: CASSPRTGGPAHYGYTF. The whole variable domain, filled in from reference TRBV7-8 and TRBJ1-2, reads GAGVSQSPRYKVAKRGQDVALRCDPISGHVSLFWYQQALGQGPEFLTYFQNEAQLDKSGLPSDRFFAERPEGSVSTLKIQRTQQEDSAVYLCASSPRTGGPAHYGYTFGSGTRLTVV.

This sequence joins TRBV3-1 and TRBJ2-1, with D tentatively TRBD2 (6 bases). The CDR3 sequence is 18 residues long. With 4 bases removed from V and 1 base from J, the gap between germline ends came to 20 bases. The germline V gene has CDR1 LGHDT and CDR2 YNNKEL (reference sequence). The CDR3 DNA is TGTGCCAGCAGCCGAAACCCCGGGGGTGCTGGATCCTACAATGAGCAGTTCTTC. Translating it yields CASSRNPGGAGSYNEQFF.

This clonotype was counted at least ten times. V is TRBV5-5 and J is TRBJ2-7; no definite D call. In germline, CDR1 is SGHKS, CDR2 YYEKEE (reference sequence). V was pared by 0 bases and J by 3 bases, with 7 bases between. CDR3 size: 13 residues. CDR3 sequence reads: CASSLEDDYEQYV. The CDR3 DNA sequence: TGTGCCAGCAGCTTGGAAGACGACTACGAGCAGTACGTC.

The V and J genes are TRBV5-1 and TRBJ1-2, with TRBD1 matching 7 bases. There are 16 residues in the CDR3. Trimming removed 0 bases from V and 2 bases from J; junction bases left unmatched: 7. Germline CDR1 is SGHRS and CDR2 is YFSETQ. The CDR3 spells CASSLGQGFSNYGYTF. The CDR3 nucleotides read TGCGCCAGCAGCTTGGGACAGGGTTTTTCGAACTATGGCTACACCTTC.

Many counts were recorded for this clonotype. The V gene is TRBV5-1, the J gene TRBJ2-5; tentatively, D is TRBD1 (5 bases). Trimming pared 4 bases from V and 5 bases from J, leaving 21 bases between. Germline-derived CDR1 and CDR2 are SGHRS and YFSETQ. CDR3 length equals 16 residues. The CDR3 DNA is TGCGCCAGCAGCCAAAGGGGAATTTCAACTCGGGAGACCCAGTACTTC. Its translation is CASSQRGISTRETQYF.

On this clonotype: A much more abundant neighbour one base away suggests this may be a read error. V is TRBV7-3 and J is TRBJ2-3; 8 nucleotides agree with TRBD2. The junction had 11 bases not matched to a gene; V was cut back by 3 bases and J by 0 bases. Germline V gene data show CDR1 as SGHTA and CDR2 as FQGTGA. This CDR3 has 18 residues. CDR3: CASSFSSGGGLSTDTQYF. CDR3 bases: TGTGCCAGCAGCTTTAGTTCCGGCGGGGGGTTGAGCACAGATACGCAGTATTTT.